The present TCR beta chain was sequenced within a study of cytomegalovirus exposure and HLA in healthy donors. General study points: There were reportedly fewer N-insertions in an Asian-associated ancestry cluster than the approximately 630-donor mean, in a later analysis. Reports indicated that the classifier achieved high specificity and sensitivity in diagnosing cytomegalovirus status.

Primers for the PCR totalled 60 Vbeta and 13 Jbeta. Measured with immunoSEQ multiplex PCR; TCRdb has only the in-frame clones, and not every one. Among fewer than 300,000 clones, 80% were seen once, and the ten largest hold about 0.3%. Concerning this clone itself: Its antigen remains unknown.

Looked up from germline, CDR1 is MNHEY and CDR2 is SMNVEV (reference sequence). Trimming stripped 5 bases from V and 0 bases from J, with 14 bases between. The CDR3 consists of 17 residues. The sequencing sample was made of PBMCs. This TCR came from a girl aged 2 to 10 in good health and CMV-seronegative. The chain uses TRBV27 and TRBJ2-6; a weak D match, TRBD1 (5 bases). Written as DNA, the CDR3 is TGTGCCAGCAGTCCCACTACAGGAATCTCTGGGGCCAACGTCCTGACTTTC. As protein: CASSPTTGISGANVLTF.